Listed below are T cell receptor beta chains from one sample, sequenced in a study of CD8 T cells in ankylosing spondylitis. TCRdb re-derived calls from the 5' RACE reads in MiXCR, one entry per CDR3 protein. The sample includes 250,000 or so distinct CDR3 sequences, 24% of them seen just once. Sequenced sample: blood, either unsorted or a sorted T cell fraction (not recorded which). These receptors were collected from a male donor with ankylosing spondylitis or in good health (not recorded which). Each CDR3 is given with its conserved first and last residue. The D gene is left open where the match is weak. For some rows the clone size is stated as once, few or many, or as a class when expanded; others skip it.

size	D	V	J	DNA	CDR3
few	TRBD2	TRBV29-1	TRBJ2-1	TGCAGCGTTGCGGGGGGGGGTCGAAGATACAATGAGCACTTCTTC	CSVAGGGRRYNEHFF
once	.	TRBV30	TRBJ2-5	TGTGCCTGGACCGCCCGATCGGGCCAATCTTCGACCCAGTACTTC	CAWTARSGQSSTQYF
many	.	TRBV6-1	TRBJ2-1	TGTGCCATCAAACAGGGTCAGGGGTCCAATGAGCAGTTCTTC	CAIKQGQGSNEQFF
many	.	TRBV3-1	TRBJ1-5	TGTGCCAGCAGCCCAGGGAGGGCAGGGCCGCACCCTAAATGGAATCAGCCCCAGCATTTT	CASSPGRAGPHPKWNQPQHF
.	TRBD2	TRBV12-3/TRBV12-4	TRBJ2-3	TGTGCCAGCAGACGGGGGGTATTGACAGATACGCAGTATTTT	CASRRGVLTDTQYF
many	.	TRBV20-1	TRBJ1-5	TGCAGTGCTAGAGTACAAATCAATCAGCCCCAGCATTTT	CSARVQINQPQHF
many	.	TRBV12-3/TRBV12-4	TRBJ1-1	TGTGCCAGCAGTTTTACAGGCACTGAAGCTTTCTTT	CASSFTGTEAFF
many	.	TRBV29-1	TRBJ2-7	TGCAGCGCCACAGGGACCTACGAGCAGTACTTC	CSATGTYEQYF
.	TRBD1	TRBV4-1	TRBJ2-7	TGCGCCAGCAGCCGACAAGTCCTCCCCCAGGGGGCGGATTGGGCCTACGAGCAGTACTTC	CASSRQVLPQGADWAYEQYF
many	TRBD1	TRBV5-4	TRBJ2-3	TGTGCCAGCAGCCCGCGGACAGGGCTAGGTACAGATACGCAGTATTTT	CASSPRTGLGTDTQYF